This TCR beta chain was found in a study of T cell responses to AZD1222 COVID-19 vaccine. This clone was seen only a few times. The antigen is undetermined. Using immunoSEQ multiplex PCR, the repertoire was profiled, and TCRdb retains in-frame clones only, with some absent. The sample includes approximately 67,000 clones, around 84% of them seen just once. CDR1 is SGHTA and CDR2 is FQGNSA in the germline V gene. This CDR3 spans 16 amino acids. After removal of 1 base from V and 6 bases from J, the junction contained 8 bases not matched to a gene. General study points: Just 5 or 6 AZD1222 recipients tested seropositive at baseline. Repertoires were sampled only after the peak T cell response.

This receptor was obtained from an adult in good health. The chain has TRBV7-2 and TRBJ2-1; 8 bases are shared with TRBD2. The starting material was peripheral blood, obtained on day 0 of AZD1222 vaccination. In DNA form, the CDR3 reads TGTGCCAGCAGCTTAGATTGGATAGCGGGACGCAATGAGCAGTTCTTC. Protein product: CASSLDWIAGRNEQFF.